The 7 T cell receptor beta chains in this list originate from one sample, sequenced in a study of T cell repertoires in cytomegalovirus infection. MiXCR, applied by TCRdb to the reads, yields one record per CDR3 protein. Counted here are 250,000 to 300,000 distinct CDR3 sequences, under 30% occurring once; the ten biggest clones make up roughly 14%. The source material was PBMCs. The receptors were gathered from a human donor in good health (CMV status not recorded). Some clones in this sample may be carry-over from other donors' samples.

V is TRBV10-3 and J is TRBJ2-2, with TRBD2 matching 9 bases. The CDR3 is 16 amino acids. The junction had 12 bases not matched to a gene; V was cut back by 8 bases and J by 5 bases. Germline V gene sequence: CDR1 ENHRY, CDR2 SYGVKD. The CDR3, as DNA: TGTGCCATCTCCCCGCGCGGGAGGGCAGGAACCGGGGAGCTGTTTTTT. This translates into CAISPRGRAGTGELFF.

The genes are TRBV28 and TRBJ1-1; D unresolved. Per the germline V gene, CDR1 is MDHEN and CDR2 is SYDVKM. The CDR3 consists of 14 residues. Trimming removed 1 base at V and 1 base at J, with 7 bases between. The CDR3 DNA reads TGTGCCAGCAGTTTATCAGCCAGGAACACTGAAGCTTTCTTT. Its protein is CASSLSARNTEAFF. The entire variable domain, with the rest obtained from reference TRBV28 and TRBJ1-1, is as follows: DVKVTQSSRYLVKRTGEKVFLECVQDMDHENMFWYRQDPGLGLRLIYFSYDVKMKEKGDIPEGYSVSREKKERFSLILESASTNQTSMYLCASSLSARNTEAFFGQGTRLTVV.

This rearrangement joins TRBV7-3 to TRBJ1-1; no clear D gene. Germline V CDR1 and CDR2: SGHTA, FQGTGA. The CDR3 is 13 residues long. V lost 1 base, J lost 4 bases, and 7 bases lay in between. In DNA form, the CDR3 reads TGTGCCAGCAGCTTAAATATCGGCACTGAAGCTTTCTTT. It yields the protein CASSLNIGTEAFF.

This clonotype was observed a handful of times. V gene TRBV6-6 combines with J gene TRBJ2-7; 9 nucleotides agree with TRBD2. The CDR3 is made up of 14 amino acids. After removal of 5 bases from V and 3 bases from J, the junction contained 5 bases not matched to a gene. The germline V gene has CDR1 MNHNY and CDR2 SVGAGI (reference sequence). The CDR3 region is CASSQLAGDYEQYF. CDR3 coding DNA: TGTGCCAGCAGTCAACTAGCGGGCGACTACGAGCAGTACTTC.

In this sample, this clonotype turned up a few times. V gene TRBV18 combines with J gene TRBJ2-1; TRBD1 matches at 8 bases. Germline trimming cut 3 bases from V and 2 bases from J; bases unmatched to any gene: 3. CDR3 length equals 15 residues. Germline loops: CDR1 KGHSH, CDR2 LQKENI. CDR3 in DNA: TGTGCCAGCTCACCTGGGACAGGCCCCTACAATGAGCAGTTCTTC. As protein: CASSPGTGPYNEQFF.

The V gene is TRBV20-1, the J gene TRBJ1-2, with 8 nucleotides matching TRBD1. V shed 2 bases, J shed 8 bases, and the junction held 7 bases outside the gene matches. Per the germline V gene, CDR1 is DFQATT and CDR2 is SNEGSKA (reference sequence). This CDR3 region has 13 residues. Here the CDR3 reads CSARKGTGRGYTF. The CDR3 DNA reads as TGCAGTGCTAGAAAAGGGACAGGCAGAGGCTACACCTTC.

This clonotype was found many times. This chain links TRBV27 with TRBJ2-3; 15 bases fit TRBD2. The J segment lost 5 bases and the V segment lost 6 bases, leaving 9 bases of the junction unmatched. The CDR3 spans 17 residues. Germline assignment: CDR1 MNHEY and CDR2 SMNVEV (reference sequence). The CDR3 loop is CASSRGLAGGPGDTQYF. The CDR3 DNA sequence: TGTGCCAGCAGCCGCGGACTAGCGGGAGGGCCCGGAGATACGCAGTATTTT.